The 2 T cell receptor beta chains given below trace back to one sample, sequenced in a study of blood T cell repertoires in COVID-19. Only in-frame clones appear in the TCRdb table, and some are missing; sequencing was by immunoSEQ multiplex PCR. The table lists about 230,000 clones, 70% to 90% of them singletons. The specimen sequenced was peripheral blood. The receptors were sampled from a man aged 35 to 55 with acute or convalescent COVID-19.

The chain links TRBV5-5 to TRBJ1-1; D uncertain. Germline V gene sequence: CDR1 SGHKS, CDR2 YYEKEE (reference sequence). Trimming cost V 1 base and J 2 bases, with 9 bases left between them. The CDR3 extends over 14 amino acids. The CDR3 DNA is TGTGCCAGCAGCTTGCGACTCCAAAACACTGAAGCTTTCTTT. It yields the protein CASSLRLQNTEAFF.

In this sample, this clone turned up once. V is TRBV18 and J is TRBJ1-5; 11 bases are a match to TRBD1. The J segment lost 5 bases and the V segment lost 3 bases, leaving 3 bases of the junction unmatched. Per germline, CDR1 KGHSH and CDR2 LQKENI. The CDR3 has 15 amino acids. The CDR3 sequence is CASSPGQGVHQPQHF. The DNA of the CDR3 is TGTGCCAGCTCACCGGGACAGGGGGTCCATCAGCCCCAGCATTTT.